This TCR beta chain was observed in a study of immune evolution from preneoplasia to lung adenocarcinoma. Assay used: immunoSEQ multiplex PCR; TCRdb lists only in-frame clones, some missing. This sample has about 15,000 clones, with 81% found just once. This clonotype originated in a person between 60 and 79 years old with lung adenocarcinoma. Sequencing used FFPE minimally invasive lung adenocarcinoma tissue.

The CDR3 nucleotides are TGTGCCAGCAGTGGACGGACAGGGTTGTACAATTCACCCCTCCACTTT. It yields the protein CASSGRTGLYNSPLHF. This chain joins TRBV6-1 and TRBJ1-6; 8 bases line up with TRBD1. V dropped 4 bases and J dropped 7; count of bases not matched to a gene: 9. The CDR3 runs 16 residues. CDR1 is MNHNS and CDR2 is SASEGT in the germline V gene.